The present TCR beta chain was sequenced within a study of blood T cell repertoires in COVID-19. Trimming removed 1 base from V and 9 bases from J; junction bases left unmatched: 9. This CDR3 is built from 17 residues. Germline V gene data show CDR1 as LGHNT and CDR2 as FRNRAP. In the authors' methods: Reference gene primer amplification gave nucleated cell count estimates. Libraries were prepared by immunoSEQ multiplex PCR; TCRdb keeps only in-frame clonotypes and omits some of them. Clone size and V and J calls were adopted from that table, with D and trimming inferred from the DNA. The repertoire has some 500,000 clones, approximately 91% of them found once; the top ten carry less than 9.5%.

This TCR was sampled from a woman aged 45 to 65 with COVID-19, enrolled during active disease. Specimen: peripheral blood. The gene calls are TRBV12-5 and TRBJ2-1; 13 bases match TRBD2. The CDR3 region has the DNA TGTGCTAGTGGTTTGGGACTAACTAGCGGGGGGGTGACTGAGCAGTTCTTC. It yields the protein CASGLGLTSGGVTEQFF.